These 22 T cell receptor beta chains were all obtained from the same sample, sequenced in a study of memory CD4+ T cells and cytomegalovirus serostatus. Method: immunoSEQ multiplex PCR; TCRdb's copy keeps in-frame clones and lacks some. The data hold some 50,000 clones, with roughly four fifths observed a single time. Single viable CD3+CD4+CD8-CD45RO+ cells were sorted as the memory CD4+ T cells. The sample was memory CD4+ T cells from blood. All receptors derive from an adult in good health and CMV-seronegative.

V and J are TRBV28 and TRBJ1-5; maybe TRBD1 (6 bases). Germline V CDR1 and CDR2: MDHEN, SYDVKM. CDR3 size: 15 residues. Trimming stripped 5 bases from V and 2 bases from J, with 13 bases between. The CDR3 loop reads CASSQEGGGNQPQHF. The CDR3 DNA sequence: TGTGCCAGCAGTCAAGAGGGGGGGGGCAATCAGCCCCAGCATTTT.

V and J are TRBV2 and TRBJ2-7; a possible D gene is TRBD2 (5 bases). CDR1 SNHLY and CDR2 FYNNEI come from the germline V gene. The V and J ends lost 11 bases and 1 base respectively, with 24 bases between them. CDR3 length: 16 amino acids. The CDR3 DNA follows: TGTGCCGCAAAACCGAGGGCATTCTCCCCATCCTACGAGCAGTACTTC. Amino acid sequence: CAAKPRAFSPSYEQYF.

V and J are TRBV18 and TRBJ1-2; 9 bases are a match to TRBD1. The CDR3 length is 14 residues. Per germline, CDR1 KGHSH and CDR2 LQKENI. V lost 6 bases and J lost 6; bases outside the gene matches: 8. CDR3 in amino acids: CASSQQGAVHGYTF. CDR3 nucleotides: TGTGCCAGCTCGCAACAGGGGGCAGTCCATGGCTACACCTTC. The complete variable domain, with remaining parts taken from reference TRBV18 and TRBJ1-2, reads NAGVMQNPRHLVRRRGQEARLRCSPMKGHSHVYWYRQLPEEGLKFMVYLQKENIIDESGMPKERFSAEFPKEGPSILRIQQVVRGDSAAYFCASSQQGAVHGYTFGSGTRLTVV.

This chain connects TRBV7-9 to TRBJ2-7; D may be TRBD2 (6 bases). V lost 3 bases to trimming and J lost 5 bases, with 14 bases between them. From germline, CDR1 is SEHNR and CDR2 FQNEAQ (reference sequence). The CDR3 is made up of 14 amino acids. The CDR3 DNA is TGTGCCAGCAGCTTCCTCGGGACTTCCGACGAGCAGTACTTC. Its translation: CASSFLGTSDEQYF.

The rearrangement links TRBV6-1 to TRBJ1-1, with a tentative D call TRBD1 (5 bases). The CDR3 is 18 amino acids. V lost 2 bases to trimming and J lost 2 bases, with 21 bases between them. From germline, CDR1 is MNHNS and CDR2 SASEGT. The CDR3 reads CASSEPGRDTRINTEAFF. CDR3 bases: TGTGCCAGCAGTGAACCAGGGAGGGATACGCGAATCAACACTGAAGCTTTCTTT.

CDR3 sequence (DNA): TGTGCCATCAGTGAGTCAAATCTGGGGGGCCCTAACACTGAAGCTTTCTTT. It yields the protein CAISESNLGGPNTEAFF. The chain links TRBV10-3 to TRBJ1-1, with D tentatively TRBD1 (6 bases). Germline V CDR1 and CDR2: ENHRY, SYGVKD. The length of the CDR3 is 17 residues. The V end lost 0 bases, the J end lost 2 bases, and 16 bases lay between the germline ends.

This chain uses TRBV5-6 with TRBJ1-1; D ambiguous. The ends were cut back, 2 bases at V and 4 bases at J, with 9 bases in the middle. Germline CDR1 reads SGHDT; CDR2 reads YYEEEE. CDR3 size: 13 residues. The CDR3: CASSFQVLTEAFF. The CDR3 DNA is TGTGCCAGCAGCTTTCAGGTCCTCACTGAAGCTTTCTTT.

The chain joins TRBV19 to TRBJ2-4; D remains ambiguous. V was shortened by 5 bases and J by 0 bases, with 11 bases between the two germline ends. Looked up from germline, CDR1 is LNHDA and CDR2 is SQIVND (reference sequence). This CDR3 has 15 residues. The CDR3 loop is CASSLGLLAKNIQYF. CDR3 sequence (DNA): TGTGCCAGTAGTCTCGGATTACTAGCCAAAAACATTCAGTACTTC.

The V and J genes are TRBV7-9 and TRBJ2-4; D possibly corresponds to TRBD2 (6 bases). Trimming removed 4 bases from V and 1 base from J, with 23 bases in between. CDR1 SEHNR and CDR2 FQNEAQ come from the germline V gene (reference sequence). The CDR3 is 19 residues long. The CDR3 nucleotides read TGTGCCAGCAGCTCAGTCCCGGGACTCAGGAGGGGCGCCAAAAACATTCAGTACTTC. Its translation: CASSSVPGLRRGAKNIQYF.

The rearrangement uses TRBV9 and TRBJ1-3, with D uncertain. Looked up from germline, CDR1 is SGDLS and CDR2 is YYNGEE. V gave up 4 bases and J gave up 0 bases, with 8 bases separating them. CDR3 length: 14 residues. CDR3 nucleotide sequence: TGTGCCAGCAGCCCCAGCACCTCTGGAAACACCATATATTTT. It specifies CASSPSTSGNTIYF.

CDR3 loop: CASYPLGQPYQETQYF. DNA of the CDR3: TGTGCCAGCTACCCTTTAGGACAGCCGTACCAAGAGACCCAGTACTTC. This sequence joins TRBV27 and TRBJ2-5, with D possibly being TRBD1 (6 bases). Germline CDR1 and CDR2: MNHEY and SMNVEV (reference sequence). This CDR3 comprises 16 residues. V was cut by 8 bases and J by 0 bases, with 19 bases left in between.

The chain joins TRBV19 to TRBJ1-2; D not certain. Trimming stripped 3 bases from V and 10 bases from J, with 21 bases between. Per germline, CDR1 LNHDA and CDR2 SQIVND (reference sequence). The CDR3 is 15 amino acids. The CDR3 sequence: CASSIMVSSGVDYTF. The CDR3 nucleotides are TGTGCCAGTAGTATTATGGTGTCATCGGGTGTTGACTACACCTTC.

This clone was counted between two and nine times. CDR3 region: CASSLDGQVNTEAFF. The DNA of the CDR3 is TGTGCCAGCAGCTTAGACGGGCAGGTGAACACTGAAGCTTTCTTT. This rearrangement joins TRBV7-6 to TRBJ1-1; no definite D call. The CDR3 loop spans 15 amino acids. V was cut by 1 base and J by 0 bases, with 9 bases left in between. Germline CDR1 and CDR2: SGHVS and FNYEAQ.

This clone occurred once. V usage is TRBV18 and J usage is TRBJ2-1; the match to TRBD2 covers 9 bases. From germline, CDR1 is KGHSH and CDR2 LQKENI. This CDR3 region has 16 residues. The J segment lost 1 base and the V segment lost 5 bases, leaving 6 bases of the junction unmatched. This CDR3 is CASSKTSGSSYNEQFF. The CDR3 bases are TGTGCCAGCTCAAAGACTAGCGGAAGTTCCTACAATGAGCAGTTCTTC.

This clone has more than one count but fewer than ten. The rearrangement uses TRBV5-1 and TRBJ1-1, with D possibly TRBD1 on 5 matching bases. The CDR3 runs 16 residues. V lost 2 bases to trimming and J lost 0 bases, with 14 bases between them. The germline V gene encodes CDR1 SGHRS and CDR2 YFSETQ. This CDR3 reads CASSFGTIPLNTEAFF. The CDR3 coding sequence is TGCGCCAGCAGCTTCGGGACGATACCATTGAACACTGAAGCTTTCTTT.

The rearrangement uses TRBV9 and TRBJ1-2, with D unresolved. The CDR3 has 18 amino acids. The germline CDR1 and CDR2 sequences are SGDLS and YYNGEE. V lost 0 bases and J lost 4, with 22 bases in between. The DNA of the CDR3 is TGTGCCAGCAGCGTAGGACCACCGGGCCCTGGTGTCCCCTATGGCTACACCTTC. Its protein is CASSVGPPGPGVPYGYTF.

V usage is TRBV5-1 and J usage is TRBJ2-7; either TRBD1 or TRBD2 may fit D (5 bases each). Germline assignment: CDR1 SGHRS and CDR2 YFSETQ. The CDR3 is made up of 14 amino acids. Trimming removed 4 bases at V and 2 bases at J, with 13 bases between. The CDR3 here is CASSEGPLTYEQYF. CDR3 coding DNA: TGCGCCAGCAGCGAGGGACCGCTTACCTACGAGCAGTACTTC. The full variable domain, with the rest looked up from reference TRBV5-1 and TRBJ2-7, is KAGVTQTPRYLIKTRGQQVTLSCSPISGHRSVSWYQQTPGQGLQFLFEYFSETQRNKGNFPGRFSGRQFSNSRSEMNVSTLELGDSALYLCASSEGPLTYEQYFGPGTRLTVT.

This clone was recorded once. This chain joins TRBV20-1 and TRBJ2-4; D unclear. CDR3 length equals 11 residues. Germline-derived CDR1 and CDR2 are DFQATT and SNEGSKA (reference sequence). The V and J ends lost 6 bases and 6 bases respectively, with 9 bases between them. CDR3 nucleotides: TGCAGTGCGGGTCCGGGAAACATTCAGTACTTC. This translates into CSAGPGNIQYF.

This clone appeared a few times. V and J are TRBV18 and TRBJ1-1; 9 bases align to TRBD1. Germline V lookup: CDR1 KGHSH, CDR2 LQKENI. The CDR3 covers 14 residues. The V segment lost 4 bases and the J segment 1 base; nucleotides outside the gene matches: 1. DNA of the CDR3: TGTGCCAGCTCACTGACAGGGGGGAACACTGAAGCTTTCTTT. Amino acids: CASSLTGGNTEAFF. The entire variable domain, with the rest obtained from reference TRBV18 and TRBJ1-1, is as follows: NAGVMQNPRHLVRRRGQEARLRCSPMKGHSHVYWYRQLPEEGLKFMVYLQKENIIDESGMPKERFSAEFPKEGPSILRIQQVVRGDSAAYFCASSLTGGNTEAFFGQGTRLTVV.

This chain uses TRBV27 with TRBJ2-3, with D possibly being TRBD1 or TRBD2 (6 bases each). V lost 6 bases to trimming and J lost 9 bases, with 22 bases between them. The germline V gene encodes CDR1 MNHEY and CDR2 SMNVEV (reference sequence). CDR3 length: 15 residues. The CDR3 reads CASRQTTIGGGTQYF. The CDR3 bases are TGTGCCAGCAGGCAGACTACTATAGGGGGAGGAACGCAGTATTTT.

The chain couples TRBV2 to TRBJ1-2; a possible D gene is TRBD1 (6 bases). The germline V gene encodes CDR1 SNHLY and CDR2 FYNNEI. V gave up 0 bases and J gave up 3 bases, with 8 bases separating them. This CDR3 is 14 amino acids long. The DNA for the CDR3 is TGTGCCAGCAGTGAAGCGGACAGTTACTATGGCTACACCTTC. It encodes CASSEADSYYGYTF.

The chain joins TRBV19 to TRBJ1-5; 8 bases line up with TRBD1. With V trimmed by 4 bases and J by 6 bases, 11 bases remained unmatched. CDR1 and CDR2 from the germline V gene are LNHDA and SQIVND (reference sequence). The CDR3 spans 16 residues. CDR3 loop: CASSSYRGSFIQPQHF. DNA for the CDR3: TGTGCCAGTAGTAGCTACAGGGGGTCATTCATTCAGCCCCAGCATTTT.